This is a list of T cell receptor beta chains from one sample in a study of regulatory T cells in long-lasting Graves disease. From the multiplex PCR reads, TCRdb called clonotypes with MiXCR, one entry per CDR3 protein. The data show some 440,000 distinct CDR3 sequences, around 20% seen once. Sequenced material: peripheral blood mononuclear cells (PBMCs), taken when the disease was refractory, from a patient treated with antithyroid drugs. The source is a female donor with Graves disease. The CDR3 runs from the conserved cysteine through the conserved F or W. A D gene is named only where the DNA matches it firmly. The size of a clone is reported for some rows only, either as once, few or many, or as a class for expanded clones.

d_call j_call clone_size v_call cdr3_nt cdr3_aa
. TRBJ2-5 many TRBV6-2/TRBV6-3 TGTGCCAGCACCCCCGGCCAAGAGACCCAGTACTTC CASTPGQETQYF
. TRBJ1-1 . TRBV30 TGTGCCTGGAGTAGGGGGACAACGAACACTGAAGCTCTCTTT CAWSRGTTNTEALF
TRBD2 TRBJ2-2 many TRBV24-1 TGTGCCACCAGTCCGGGACTAGCGGGAGCAGGCGGGGAGCTGTTTTTT CATSPGLAGAGGELFF
TRBD1 TRBJ1-4 many TRBV15 TGTGCCACCAGCTATCGGACAGGGGGGAATGAAAAACTGTTTTTT CATSYRTGGNEKLFF
TRBD2 TRBJ2-1 . TRBV7-9 TGTGCCAGCAGCCTAGCGGGTCCAGTGGGGGATGAGCAGTTCTTC CASSLAGPVGDEQFF
. TRBJ2-2 . TRBV5-1 TGCGCCAGCAGCTTTGGCCCCGCGAGCGGGGAGCTGTTTTTT CASSFGPASGELFF
. TRBJ2-7 . TRBV6-5 TGTGCCAGCAGTTGGGTAAATGGGAGGCGAGCCTACGAGCAGTACTTC CASSWVNGRRAYEQYF
TRBD1 TRBJ1-1 . TRBV19 TGTGCCAGCCGGACAGGGCATTACATGAACACTGAAGCTTTCTTT CASRTGHYMNTEAFF
. TRBJ2-5 many TRBV10-3 TGTGCCATCAGTGAGTCAGGGAGGGGGCAAGAGACCCAGTACTTC CAISESGRGQETQYF
. TRBJ2-7 many TRBV2 TGTGCCAGCTCCGCCATAGGGACATACGCCTACGAGCAGTACTTC CASSAIGTYAYEQYF
. TRBJ1-6 many TRBV11-1 TGTGCCAGCAGCTTCCGACAGGACAGTTCACCCCTCCACTTT CASSFRQDSSPLHF